This entry lists 18 T cell receptor beta chains sequenced from one sample in a study of tumor-infiltrating lymphocytes in primary liver carcinoma. Each 20-30 mg portion of unsorted bulk tissue served as the source for co-extraction of RNA and DNA. The input was approximately 500 ng total RNA; TCR beta cDNA was made from it with a constant-region primer. For TCR beta, libraries were produced by three nested multiplex PCR rounds using slightly modified ARM-PCR. Each of the first two PCR rounds ran roughly 9 cycles with TRBV1-TRBV30 forward and C-beta reverse primers. TCRdb re-called the multiplex PCR reads through MiXCR, storing one row per CDR3 protein. This table has tens of thousands of distinct CDR3 sequences, roughly 72% appearing once. The sample consisted of liver tumor tissue from sampling region 1. As to subset: tumor region T1, superior pole. Source of these receptors: a middle-aged man with primary liver carcinoma and hepatitis B virus infection.

V usage is TRBV4-2 and J usage is TRBJ2-1, with 10 bases fitting TRBD2. The CDR3 consists of 15 residues. Germline V gene data show CDR1 as LGHNA and CDR2 as YNFKEQ. CDR3: CVRRPSGTSVNEQFF. The DNA for the CDR3 is TGTGTCAGAAGGCCAAGCGGGACTAGCGTCAATGAGCAGTTCTTC.

Concerning this clonotype itself: Just one base apart from a much larger clone, this may be a read error. The CDR3 here is CAWRITGLWGYTF. CDR3 sequence (DNA): TGTGCCTGGAGGATTACAGGGCTATGGGGCTACACCTTC. The chain recombines TRBV30 with TRBJ1-2, with D possibly being TRBD1 (6 bases). Germline loops: CDR1 GTSNPN, CDR2 SVGIG (reference sequence). The germline V and J ends were trimmed by 3 bases and 8 bases, with 16 bases remaining between them. This CDR3 comprises 13 residues. The whole variable domain, remainder taken from reference TRBV30 and TRBJ1-2, is SQTIHQWPATLVQPVGSPLSLECTVEGTSNPNLYWYRQAAGRGLQLLFYSVGIGQISSEVPQNLSASRPQDRQFILSSKKLLLSDSGFYLCAWRITGLWGYTFGSGTRLTVV.

As concerns this clonotype: A junction boundary mismatches the germline segment, possibly from a read error. The V gene is TRBV15, the J gene TRBJ2-2; D call uncertain. Germline loops: CDR1 LNHNV, CDR2 YYDKDF (reference sequence). The CDR3 length is 14 residues. The CDR3 DNA follows: TGTGCCACCAGGAGAGCCCGAGCCGTCGGGGAGCTGTTTTTT. It translates to CATRRARAVGELFF.

On this clonotype itself: Germline and junction disagree at one end, which may indicate a read error. The gene calls are TRBV5-5 and TRBJ2-6; 9 bases agree with TRBD1. The CDR3 runs to 19 residues. Germline V CDR1 and CDR2: SGHKS, YYEKEE (reference sequence). CDR3 DNA: TGTGCCAGCAGTCGTCTTCCGGGACAGGGCCTCGCTGGGACCAACGTCCTGACTTTC. This encodes CASSRLPGQGLAGTNVLTF.

As to this clonotype: With a much larger clone just one base away, this may be a read error. J is TRBJ2-7 and V is TRBV7-9; D might be TRBD1 (6 bases). Germline-derived CDR1 and CDR2 are SEHNR and FQNEAQ (reference sequence). The CDR3 contains 15 residues. In nucleotides, the CDR3 is TGTGCCAACAGCTTATGGGGGCTGAGCTCCTACGAGCAGTACTTC. Protein: CANSLWGLSSYEQYF.

Only one count was recorded for this clonotype. A much larger clone differs from this one at a single base, so this may be a read error. The chain couples TRBV7-9 to TRBJ2-5; 8 bases agree with TRBD1. Germline V gene lookup returns CDR1 SEHNR and CDR2 FQNEAQ (reference sequence). The length of the CDR3 is 14 residues. This CDR3 reads CASSLGQVQEIQYF. CDR3 coding DNA: TGTGCCAGCAGCTTGGGACAGGTACAAGAGATCCAGTACTTC.

About this clonotype: Sequence at one end of the junction differs from germline and may be a read error. The chain has TRBV6-5 and TRBJ2-7; D ambiguous. Germline V gene data show CDR1 as MNHEY and CDR2 as SVGAGI. CDR3 size: 14 residues. For the CDR3, the DNA is TGTGCCTGCAGTCCCTCTGGTCATGTTAACGAGCAGTACTTC. As protein: CACSPSGHVNEQYF.

Worth noting for this clonotype: As the CDR3 is not closed by the conserved phenylalanine or tryptophan, this likely results from a read error. The genes are TRBV11-2 and TRBJ1-2; no clear D. This CDR3 is 13 amino acids long. Germline assignment: CDR1 SGHAT and CDR2 FQNNGV. This CDR3 is CASSLERNYGYTS. The DNA of the CDR3 is TGTGCCAGCAGCTTAGAGAGGAACTATGGTTACACCTCC.

This chain connects TRBV7-9 to TRBJ2-3; TRBD1 might be the D (6 bases). The CDR3 sequence is 16 residues long. Trimming shortened V by 9 bases and J by 0 bases, and 19 bases separated the two germline ends. Germline V gene data show CDR1 as SEHNR and CDR2 as FQNEAQ (reference sequence). The CDR3 DNA reads as TGTGCCAGTACTAACATGGACAGAGACAGCACAGATACGCAGTATTTT. Translated, it gives CASTNMDRDSTDTQYF.

The chain employs TRBV27 and TRBJ2-2, with a possible D match to TRBD2 (6 bases). This CDR3 is built from 13 residues. V lost 10 bases and J 4 bases, leaving 13 bases between the germline ends. The germline gives CDR1 MNHEY, CDR2 SMNVEV (reference sequence). CDR3 amino acids: CATRRLVTGELFF. DNA for the CDR3: TGTGCCACCCGCAGACTAGTCACCGGGGAGCTGTTTTTT.

As for this clonotype: One end of the junction varies from germline; a read error may be responsible. This chain joins TRBV10-3 and TRBJ2-7; 8 bases are a match to TRBD2. Looked up from germline, CDR1 is ENHRY and CDR2 is SYGVKD. This CDR3 is built from 15 residues. In nucleotides, the CDR3 is TGCGCCATCAGCGGGAGAGAAGGGGATGCATACGAGCAGTACTTC. This encodes CAISGREGDAYEQYF.

On this clonotype: A read error may explain this, as a much larger clone is one base away. This sequence joins TRBV6-4 and TRBJ2-1; TRBD2 aligns across 8 bases. CDR3 size: 17 residues. J was trimmed by 5 bases and V by 5 bases; bases with no gene match: 14. Germline assignment: CDR1 MRHNA and CDR2 SNTAGT. As DNA, the CDR3 is TGTGCCAGCAGTTTACTAGCGGAAGAAGGTGGCCACAATGAGCAGTTCTTC. Translating it yields CASSLLAEEGGHNEQFF.

Note on this clonotype: The final CDR3 position lacks the conserved phenylalanine or tryptophan, pointing to a likely read error. The genes are TRBV6-6 and TRBJ2-3, with D perhaps matching TRBD2 (5 bases). Germline V gives CDR1 MNHNY, CDR2 SVGAGI (reference sequence). The length of the CDR3 is 13 residues. Here the CDR3 reads CVSSSPSGDTQYI. For the CDR3, the DNA is TGTGTCAGCAGTTCCCCCAGCGGCGATACGCAGTATATT.

The chain employs TRBV19 and TRBJ2-1, with a tentative D call TRBD2 (5 bases). V was pared by 5 bases and J by 8 bases, with 16 bases between. CDR1 is LNHDA and CDR2 is SQIVND in the germline V gene (reference sequence). The CDR3 spans 14 residues. DNA for the CDR3: TGTGCCAGTAGTCGGGGAGCTCAGGTCGATGAGCAGTTCTTC. Translated: CASSRGAQVDEQFF. Combining the CDR3 with reference TRBV19 and TRBJ2-1 gives the whole variable domain DGGITQSPKYLFRKEGQNVTLSCEQNLNHDAMYWYRQDPGQGLRLIYYSQIVNDFQKGDIAEGYSVSREKKESFPLTVTSAQKNPTAFYLCASSRGAQVDEQFFGPGTRLTVL.

The V call is TRBV11-2, the J call TRBJ2-7; D is unclear. Germline V lookup: CDR1 SGHAT, CDR2 FQNNGV. V lost 4 bases and J 5 bases, leaving 18 bases between the germline ends. CDR3 length equals 15 residues. The CDR3 region is CASSSTQVRRHEQYF. The CDR3 bases are TGTGCCAGCAGCTCAACCCAGGTGAGAAGACACGAGCAGTACTTC. The full variable domain, completed using reference TRBV11-2 and TRBJ2-7, is EAGVAQSPRYKIIEKRQSVAFWCNPISGHATLYWYQQILGQGPKLLIQFQNNGVVDDSQLPKDRFSAERLKGVDSTLKIQPAKLEDSAVYLCASSSTQVRRHEQYFGPGTRLTVT.

At least ten counts were recorded for this clonotype. The chain couples TRBV7-9 to TRBJ1-4; D is unresolved. Trimming took 1 base from V and 6 from J, leaving 12 bases between them. CDR3 length: 15 amino acids. Germline CDR1 reads SEHNR; CDR2 reads FQNEAQ (reference sequence). The CDR3 sequence: CASSLVRHVDEKLFF. The DNA for the CDR3 is TGTGCCAGCAGCTTAGTCCGGCACGTGGATGAAAAACTGTTTTTT.

The sample holds many counts of this clonotype. The chain uses TRBV10-3 and TRBJ2-7, with D perhaps TRBD1 (6 bases). The CDR3 covers 14 residues. V lost 3 bases and J 7 bases, leaving 16 bases between the germline ends. Germline V CDR1 and CDR2: ENHRY, SYGVKD. The CDR3 bases are TGTGCCATCAGTGAACGGGCAGGGGAGTGGGAGCAGTACTTC. This gives the protein CAISERAGEWEQYF.

The table lists this clonotype with a count of one. The chain couples TRBV11-2 to TRBJ2-7; 7 bases fit TRBD1. Germline V gene lookup returns CDR1 SGHAT and CDR2 FQNNGV. The CDR3 has 15 amino acids. The CDR3, as DNA: TGTGGTAGCAGCTACCATCGGGACAGTTCATACGAGCAGTACTTC. Translated: CGSSYHRDSSYEQYF.